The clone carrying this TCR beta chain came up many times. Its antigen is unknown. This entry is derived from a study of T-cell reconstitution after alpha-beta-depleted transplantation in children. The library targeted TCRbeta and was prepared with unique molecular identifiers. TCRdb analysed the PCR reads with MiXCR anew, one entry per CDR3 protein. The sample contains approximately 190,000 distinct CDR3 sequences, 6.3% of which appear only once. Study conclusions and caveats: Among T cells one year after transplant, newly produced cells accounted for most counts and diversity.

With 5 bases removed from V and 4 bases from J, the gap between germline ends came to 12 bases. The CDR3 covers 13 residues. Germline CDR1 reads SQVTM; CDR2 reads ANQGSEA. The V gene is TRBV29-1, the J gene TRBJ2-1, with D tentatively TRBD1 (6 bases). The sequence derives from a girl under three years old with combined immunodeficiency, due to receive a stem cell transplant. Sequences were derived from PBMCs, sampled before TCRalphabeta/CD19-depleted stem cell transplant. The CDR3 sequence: CSVSGQQYNEQFF. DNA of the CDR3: TGCAGCGTTTCAGGACAGCAGTACAATGAGCAGTTCTTC.